This T cell receptor beta chain stems from a study of T-cell memory formation after mild COVID-19. TCRdb re-called the 5' RACE reads with MiXCR, one entry per CDR3 protein. Of fewer than 500,000 distinct CDR3 sequences in the sample, roughly 25% were seen once. The CDR3 spans 17 residues. Per the germline V gene, CDR1 is MNHEY and CDR2 is SVGAGI. V lost 2 bases to trimming and J lost 3 bases, with 16 bases between them. This clonotype occurred a few times. Its specificity is not known. Study-wide points: From day 15 to 85, contracting clones were balanced between CD4 and CD8, whereas later expanders leaned toward CD4+.

The sample taken for sequencing was PBMCs or a T cell subset sorted from them (not recorded which). The sequence came from an adult woman who had mild COVID-19 (a few samples of this study predate the infection). Cell type and time point are not known. This chain links TRBV6-5 with TRBJ2-2; the D gene could be TRBD1 or TRBD2 (5 bases each). CDR3 sequence reads: CASSYRRLQGHTGELFF. Written as DNA, the CDR3 is TGTGCCAGCAGTTACCGCCGCCTTCAGGGACACACCGGGGAGCTGTTTTTT.